Below, 24 T cell receptor beta chains from the same sample are listed, as sequenced in a study of early T cells in non-severe SARS-CoV-2 infection. In TCRdb, the 5' RACE reads were re-called with MiXCR into one record per CDR3 protein. This repertoire shows tens of thousands of distinct CDR3 sequences, more than 7.5% found once; its top ten account for 3% to 4%. Sequenced: whole blood. The receptors derive from an adult who was a healthcare worker with PCR-confirmed SARS-CoV-2 infection or an uninfected control (not recorded which).

In its sample, this clonotype was seen a few times. V usage is TRBV6-4 and J usage is TRBJ2-1; 7 nucleotides agree with TRBD2. J gave up 4 bases and V 4 bases, and 4 bases lay outside the gene matches. Germline CDR1 is MRHNA and CDR2 is SNTAGT. The CDR3 totals 14 residues. CDR3 coding DNA: TGTGCCAGCAGTGTACTAGCGTCTTACAATGAGCAGTTCTTC. This encodes CASSVLASYNEQFF.

V gene TRBV27 combines with J gene TRBJ1-2; D is uncertain. The length of the CDR3 is 15 residues. CDR1 MNHEY and CDR2 SMNVEV come from the germline V gene (reference sequence). Trimming left V 8 bases short and J 8 bases short, with 24 bases between. CDR3 sequence (DNA): TGTGCCAGCTCTTATACCTCTTCGAACGCCGGGGGCTACACCTTC. Amino acid sequence: CASSYTSSNAGGYTF.

This clonotype was observed many times. This rearrangement joins TRBV5-1 to TRBJ2-7; 10 bases fit TRBD2. The CDR3 is 16 amino acids. The germline V gene encodes CDR1 SGHRS and CDR2 YFSETQ. V shed 1 base, J shed 0 bases, and the junction held 4 bases outside the gene matches. The DNA of the CDR3 is TGCGCCAGCAGCTTGACTAGCGGGGTTAGCTCCTACGAGCAGTACTTC. Protein: CASSLTSGVSSYEQYF. The whole variable domain, filled in from reference TRBV5-1 and TRBJ2-7, reads KAGVTQTPRYLIKTRGQQVTLSCSPISGHRSVSWYQQTPGQGLQFLFEYFSETQRNKGNFPGRFSGRQFSNSRSEMNVSTLELGDSALYLCASSLTSGVSSYEQYFGPGTRLTVT.

This clonotype appeared many times. The chain employs TRBV7-6 and TRBJ2-3; 10 bases agree with TRBD2. The CDR3 length is 16 residues. The germline V gene encodes CDR1 SGHVS and CDR2 FNYEAQ. The ends lost 5 bases at V and 2 bases at J; junction bases unmatched: 7. DNA for the CDR3: TGTGCCAGCAGCAAAAGAAGCGGGAGGGCCACAGATACGCAGTATTTT. Protein product: CASSKRSGRATDTQYF.

This clonotype was seen many times. This chain links TRBV19 with TRBJ2-1; D is possibly TRBD1 (6 bases). From germline, CDR1 is LNHDA and CDR2 SQIVND (reference sequence). The V end was cut by 5 bases, the J end by 6 bases, with 14 bases between. This CDR3 is 14 amino acids long. CDR3 sequence reads: CASSSRGKGNEQFF. CDR3 DNA: TGTGCCAGTAGTTCTAGGGGGAAGGGCAATGAGCAGTTCTTC.

The rearrangement joins TRBV6-2 or TRBV6-3 to TRBJ2-1, with a possible D match to TRBD2 (5 bases). The ends were cut back, 7 bases at V and 9 bases at J, with 13 bases in the middle. CDR3 length equals 12 residues. The V gene's germline CDR1 is MNHEY and CDR2 SVGEGT. CDR3 loop: CASKDGMGEQFF. The CDR3 coding sequence is TGTGCCAGCAAAGACGGGATGGGTGAGCAGTTCTTC.

The sample holds many counts of this clonotype. The genes are TRBV7-9 and TRBJ1-6; D remains unclear. The germline gives CDR1 SEHNR, CDR2 FQNEAQ (reference sequence). This CDR3 is 16 amino acids long. Trimming cost V 2 bases and J 5 bases, with 13 bases left between them. This CDR3 is CASSLQGTVNNSPLHF. DNA of the CDR3: TGTGCCAGCAGCTTACAAGGCACAGTCAATAATTCACCCCTCCACTTT.

This clonotype has only a few counts. This chain uses TRBV6-5 with TRBJ2-7; TRBD2 matches 8 bases. In germline, CDR1 is MNHEY, CDR2 SVGAGI. V was clipped by 0 bases and J by 2 bases; unmatched bases: 3. The CDR3 is made up of 15 amino acids. In DNA, the CDR3 is TGTGCCAGCAGTTACTCGAGCGGGAGCACCTACGAGCAGTACTTC. Translated: CASSYSSGSTYEQYF.

This clonotype was observed many times. The rearrangement joins TRBV6-2 or TRBV6-3 to TRBJ2-2; 11 bases map to TRBD1. Germline trimming cut 8 bases from V and 6 bases from J; bases unmatched to any gene: 5. Germline CDR1 and CDR2: MNHEY and SVGEGT. This CDR3 has 14 residues. The CDR3 protein is CASSDRGPPGELFF. The CDR3 nucleotides read TGTGCCAGCTCGGACAGGGGGCCCCCCGGGGAGCTGTTTTTT.

This clonotype came up a few times. The rearrangement joins TRBV7-2 to TRBJ2-7, with 10 bases lining up with TRBD2. V was clipped by 0 bases and J by 0 bases; unmatched bases: 2. This CDR3 is 16 amino acids long. In germline, CDR1 is SGHTA, CDR2 FQGNSA. The CDR3 nucleotides read TGTGCCAGCAGCTTAGCTCTAGCGGGGGCCTCCTACGAGCAGTACTTC. As protein: CASSLALAGASYEQYF.

Only a few counts were recorded for this clonotype. The V and J genes are TRBV20-1 and TRBJ2-3, with D perhaps matching TRBD2 (5 bases). Trimming removed 6 bases at V and 4 bases at J, with 8 bases between. Germline loops: CDR1 DFQATT, CDR2 SNEGSKA (reference sequence). CDR3 size: 11 residues. CDR3 sequence: CSAPSPDTQYF. CDR3 DNA: TGCAGTGCCCCTAGCCCAGATACGCAGTATTTT.

A few counts support this clonotype. The V call is TRBV19, the J call TRBJ2-1, with a tentative D call TRBD1 (6 bases). This CDR3 has 16 amino acids. CDR1 and CDR2 (germline): LNHDA, SQIVND (reference sequence). The germline V and J ends were trimmed by 6 bases and 5 bases, with 20 bases remaining between them. CDR3 sequence: CASRKTGAPGNNEQFF. The CDR3 nucleotides are TGTGCCAGTAGGAAGACAGGAGCTCCAGGGAACAATGAGCAGTTCTTC.

The genes are TRBV7-9 and TRBJ2-1; D not resolved. The CDR3 loop spans 13 amino acids. Per germline, CDR1 SEHNR and CDR2 FQNEAQ (reference sequence). Between the trimmed V and J ends, which lost 1 base and 9 bases, there was a span of 10 bases. CDR3 region: CASSLVRLGEQFF. In DNA, the CDR3 is TGTGCCAGCAGCTTAGTCAGGCTGGGTGAGCAGTTCTTC.

At least ten counts were recorded for this clonotype. The chain couples TRBV28 to TRBJ1-1; 7 nucleotides align to TRBD1. Trimming cost V 4 bases and J 11 bases; bases outside gene matches: 4. This CDR3 contains 11 residues. In germline, CDR1 is MDHEN, CDR2 SYDVKM. This chain's CDR3 is CASSSGGRAFF. The DNA of the CDR3 is TGTGCCAGCAGTTCAGGGGGAAGGGCTTTCTTT.

At least ten counts were recorded for this clonotype. V usage is TRBV29-1 and J usage is TRBJ1-1, with D unclear. Germline CDR1 SQVTM, CDR2 ANQGSEA. The CDR3 is 13 residues long. Trimming stripped 6 bases from V and 5 bases from J, with 16 bases between. This CDR3 is CSVPDGFRTEAFF. CDR3 bases: TGCAGCGTCCCGGACGGCTTTCGGACTGAAGCTTTCTTT.

This clonotype was seen a handful of times. This may be a read error, as it is one base from a much larger clone. This chain joins TRBV28 and TRBJ1-6; D is possibly TRBD1 (5 bases). In germline, CDR1 is MDHEN, CDR2 SYDVKM. This CDR3 comprises 14 residues. V shed 6 bases and J shed 11 bases, with 17 bases lying between them. This CDR3 is CASRPGRLNPPLHF. Here the CDR3 DNA reads TGTGCCAGCAGACCGGGACGGCTCAATCCACCCCTCCACTTT.

The sample holds a few counts of this clonotype. J is TRBJ1-2 and V is TRBV11-2; unclear D gene. The CDR3 consists of 13 residues. The ends were cut back, 2 bases at V and 6 bases at J, with 10 bases in the middle. CDR1 SGHAT and CDR2 FQNNGV come from the germline V gene. As DNA, the CDR3 is TGTGCCAGCAGCTTAAACCCTGCCGATGGCTACACCTTC. Encoded protein: CASSLNPADGYTF.

The chain couples TRBV9 to TRBJ1-3, with D unclear. Trimming cost V 4 bases and J 0 bases, with 17 bases left between them. The CDR3 has 17 residues. The V gene's germline CDR1 is SGDLS and CDR2 YYNGEE. The CDR3 coding sequence is TGTGCCAGCAGCTCCCCCCCGACGGACCTCTCTGGAAACACCATATATTTT. It specifies CASSSPPTDLSGNTIYF.

This clonotype was found many times. The genes are TRBV7-2 and TRBJ2-1, with D unclear. This CDR3 is 13 amino acids long. Germline values: CDR1 SGHTA, CDR2 FQGNSA. V lost 4 bases and J 4 bases, leaving 8 bases between the germline ends. CDR3 in amino acids: CASSSGRYNEQFF. The CDR3 DNA sequence: TGTGCCAGCAGCTCCGGACGGTACAATGAGCAGTTCTTC.

Many counts were recorded for this clonotype. The chain recombines TRBV20-1 with TRBJ2-3; TRBD2 matches at 10 bases. V trimming: 6 bases; J trimming: 3 bases; junction bases outside the gene matches: 12. Germline V CDR1 and CDR2: DFQATT, SNEGSKA (reference sequence). The CDR3 length is 16 residues. The CDR3, as DNA: TGCAGTGCCCAGAGGGGGCTAGCGGGAGAAACAGATACGCAGTATTTT. Translating it yields CSAQRGLAGETDTQYF.

This clonotype has more than one count but fewer than ten. The chain employs TRBV20-1 and TRBJ2-7, with 7 positions matching TRBD2. Germline trimming cut 3 bases from V and 3 bases from J; bases unmatched to any gene: 8. CDR1 DFQATT and CDR2 SNEGSKA come from the germline V gene (reference sequence). CDR3 length equals 14 residues. CDR3 amino acids: CSASSSGSYYEQYF. DNA of the CDR3: TGCAGTGCTAGTTCTAGCGGCTCGTACTACGAGCAGTACTTC.

This chain uses TRBV18 with TRBJ2-7; perhaps D is TRBD1 or TRBD2 (5 bases each). Trimming pared 5 bases from V and 6 bases from J, leaving 11 bases between. The CDR3 spans 12 residues. Germline V lookup: CDR1 KGHSH, CDR2 LQKENI. CDR3 residues: CASSEGWSEQYF. CDR3 in DNA: TGTGCCAGCTCAGAGGGGTGGTCCGAGCAGTACTTC.

Ten or more counts support this clonotype. This sequence joins TRBV20-1 and TRBJ2-3; D unclear. Germline V gives CDR1 DFQATT, CDR2 SNEGSKA (reference sequence). CDR3 length: 12 residues. CDR3: CSATPPADTQYF. Here the CDR3 DNA reads TGCAGCGCAACGCCCCCTGCAGATACGCAGTATTTT.

In its sample, this clonotype was seen many times. V and J are TRBV7-9 and TRBJ2-1; possibly TRBD2 for D (7 bases). Germline V lookup: CDR1 SEHNR, CDR2 FQNEAQ (reference sequence). This CDR3 contains 16 residues. Trimming removed 4 bases from V and 8 bases from J, with 21 bases in between. CDR3 in amino acids: CASSSPGGRGLHEQFF. DNA for the CDR3: TGTGCCAGCAGCTCCCCCGGGGGGCGCGGGTTGCATGAGCAGTTCTTC.